These 9 T cell receptor beta chains came from one sample sequenced in a study of CD8 T cells in ankylosing spondylitis (dated by TCRdb to about 2017). General findings and caveats noted by the study authors: A TCR beta motif of 7 or 8 highly homologous amino acid variants appeared characteristic of blood from ankylosing spondylitis patients.

Preparation of the library involved 5' RACE. Sequencing was performed on an Illumina HiSeq 2500. The public reads were reprocessed in TCRdb via fastp at Q25 and MiXCR, keeping in-frame beta chains. Every entry covers one CDR3 protein and lists the most common genes and DNA from its rows. The sample yields some 800,000 distinct CDR3 sequences; about an eighth were counted once. The ten largest clones represent about 0.49% of the sample. These TCRs' antigens remain unknown. Sequencing was carried out using blood, either unsorted or a sorted T cell fraction (not recorded which). These receptors were taken from a male donor with ankylosing spondylitis.

The genes are TRBV20-1 and TRBJ2-5, with a possible D match to TRBD2 (6 bases). The germline V and J ends were trimmed by 5 bases and 5 bases, with 21 bases remaining between them. CDR3 size: 15 residues. Looked up from germline, CDR1 is DFQATT and CDR2 is SNEGSKA (reference sequence). The CDR3 loop reads CSAPPEGAARETQYF. Here the CDR3 DNA reads TGCAGTGCTCCTCCGGAGGGAGCAGCGAGGGAGACCCAGTACTTC.

The rearrangement links TRBV4-1 to TRBJ2-1, with 8 bases aligning to TRBD2. V shed 3 bases and J 13 bases; nucleotides not matched to a gene: 11. The CDR3 loop spans 14 amino acids. The germline V gene has CDR1 MGHRA and CDR2 YSYEKL. CDR3 residues: CASSQAVPGLVQFF. The CDR3 nucleotides read TGCGCCAGCAGCCAGGCGGTACCGGGACTAGTACAGTTCTTC.

The V and J genes are TRBV4-3 and TRBJ2-1; 12 bases map to TRBD2. From germline, CDR1 is LGHNA and CDR2 YSLEER. The junction had 8 bases not matched to a gene; V was cut back by 0 bases and J by 8 bases. This CDR3 has 17 amino acids. The DNA for the CDR3 is TGCGCCAGCAGCCAAGATATGAGGACTAGCGGGATCGATGAGCAGTTCTTC. It is translated as CASSQDMRTSGIDEQFF.

This clonotype was picked up one time. The chain couples TRBV5-3 to TRBJ1-2; D is perhaps TRBD1 (6 bases). TRBV5-3 belongs to the ORF category, with a function that is uncertain. The V end lost 8 bases, the J end lost 8 bases, and 22 bases lay between the germline ends. The CDR3 is made up of 14 amino acids. The CDR3 reads CARSLAGRGGGYTF. The DNA of the CDR3 is TGTGCCAGGAGCCTCGCGGGCAGGGGCGGAGGCTACACCTTC.

The chain uses TRBV20-1 and TRBJ2-3; possible D gene TRBD1, 5 bases. V lost 3 bases and J 5 bases, leaving 12 bases between the germline ends. CDR3 size: 13 residues. CDR1 DFQATT and CDR2 SNEGSKA come from the germline V gene (reference sequence). The CDR3 region has the DNA TGCAGTGCTAGGCGCCCCCAGGGAGATACGCAGTATTTT. Translation gives CSARRPQGDTQYF.

This clonotype was seen ten or more times. This sequence joins TRBV28 and TRBJ2-2; D might be TRBD1 (6 bases). CDR1 and CDR2 (germline): MDHEN, SYDVKM. V lost 4 bases, J lost 0 bases, and 12 bases lay in between. The CDR3 consists of 16 residues. The CDR3 coding sequence is TGTGCCAGCAGTTCCCAGGGGCTATCGAACACCGGGGAGCTGTTTTTT. It codes for CASSSQGLSNTGELFF.

The V and J genes are TRBV29-1 and TRBJ2-5; the D is unclear. The CDR3 is 10 amino acids. Trimming took 5 bases from V and 5 from J, leaving 6 bases between them. CDR1 is SQVTM and CDR2 is ANQGSEA in the germline V gene. Here the CDR3 reads CSVSEETQYF. DNA of the CDR3: TGCAGCGTTAGCGAGGAGACCCAGTACTTC.

This clonotype showed up just once. V is TRBV14 and J is TRBJ1-2, with 9 bases that match TRBD1. The CDR3 totals 15 residues. The V segment lost 2 bases and the J segment 5 bases; nucleotides outside the gene matches: 6. CDR1 SGHDN and CDR2 FVKESK come from the germline V gene. The CDR3 DNA sequence: TGTGCCAGCAGCCAACAGGGACAGGGATTTTATGGCTACACCTTC. As protein: CASSQQGQGFYGYTF.

V gene TRBV20-1 combines with J gene TRBJ1-6; D not certain. In germline, CDR1 is DFQATT, CDR2 SNEGSKA (reference sequence). V shed 0 bases and J shed 8 bases, with 14 bases lying between them. CDR3 size: 15 residues. The chain's CDR3 is CSARDEGQSYSPLHF. The CDR3 DNA follows: TGCAGTGCTAGAGATGAGGGCCAGTCGTATTCACCCCTCCACTTT.